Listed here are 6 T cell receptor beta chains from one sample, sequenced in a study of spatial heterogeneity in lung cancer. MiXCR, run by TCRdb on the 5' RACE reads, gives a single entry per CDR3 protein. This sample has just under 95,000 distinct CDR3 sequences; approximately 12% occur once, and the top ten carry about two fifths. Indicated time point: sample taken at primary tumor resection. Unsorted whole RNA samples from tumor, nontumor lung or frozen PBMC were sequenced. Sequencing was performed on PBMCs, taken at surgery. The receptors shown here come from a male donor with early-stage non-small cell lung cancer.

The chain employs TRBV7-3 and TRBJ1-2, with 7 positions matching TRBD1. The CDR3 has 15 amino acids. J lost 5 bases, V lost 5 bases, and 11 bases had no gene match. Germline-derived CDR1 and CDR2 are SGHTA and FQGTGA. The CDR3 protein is CASSARRDSVYGYTF. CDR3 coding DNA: TGTGCCAGCAGCGCACGCCGGGACAGCGTATATGGCTACACCTTC.

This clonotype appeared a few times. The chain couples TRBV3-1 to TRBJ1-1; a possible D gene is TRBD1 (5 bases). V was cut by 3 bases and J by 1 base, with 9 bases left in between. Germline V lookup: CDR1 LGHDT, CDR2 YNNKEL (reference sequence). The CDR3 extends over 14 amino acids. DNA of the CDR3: TGTGCCAGCAGCCAGACAGCAGCGAACACTGAAGCTTTCTTT. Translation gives CASSQTAANTEAFF. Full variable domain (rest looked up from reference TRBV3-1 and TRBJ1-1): DTAVSQTPKYLVTQMGNDKSIKCEQNLGHDTMYWYKQDSKKFLKIMFSYNNKELIINETVPNRFSPKSPDKAHLNLHINSLELGDSAVYFCASSQTAANTEAFFGQGTRLTVV.

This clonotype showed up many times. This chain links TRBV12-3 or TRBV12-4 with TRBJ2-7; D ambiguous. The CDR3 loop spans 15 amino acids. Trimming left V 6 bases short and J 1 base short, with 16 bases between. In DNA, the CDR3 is TGTGCCAGCAGCCCCTCTTCCAGGCGGTCCTACGAGCAGTACTTC. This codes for CASSPSSRRSYEQYF.

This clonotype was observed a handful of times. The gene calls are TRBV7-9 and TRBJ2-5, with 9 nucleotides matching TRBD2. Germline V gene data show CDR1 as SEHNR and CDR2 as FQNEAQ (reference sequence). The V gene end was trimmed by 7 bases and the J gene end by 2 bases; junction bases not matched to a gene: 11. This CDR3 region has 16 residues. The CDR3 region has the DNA TGTGCCAGCACCGATCGACTAGCGGAGATTCAAGAGACCCAGTACTTC. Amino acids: CASTDRLAEIQETQYF.

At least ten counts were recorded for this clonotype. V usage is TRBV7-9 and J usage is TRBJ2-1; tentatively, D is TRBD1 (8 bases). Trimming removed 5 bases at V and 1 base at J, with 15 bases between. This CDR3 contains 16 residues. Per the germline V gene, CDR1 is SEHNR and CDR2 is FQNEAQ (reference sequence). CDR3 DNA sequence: TGTGCCAGCAGCATTGGACAGGGAGGGTCCTACAATGAGCAGTTCTTC. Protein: CASSIGQGGSYNEQFF.

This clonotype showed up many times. The CDR3 DNA sequence: TGTGCCAGCAGCTTAGAGTCCCTAATACAAGAGACCCAGTACTTC. This encodes CASSLESLIQETQYF. The V and J genes are TRBV7-2 and TRBJ2-5, with unresolved D. Trimming pared 1 base from V and 2 bases from J, leaving 11 bases between. This CDR3 spans 15 amino acids. Germline-derived CDR1 and CDR2 are SGHTA and FQGNSA. The full variable domain, rest sourced from reference TRBV7-2 and TRBJ2-5, is GAGVSQSPSNKVTEKGKDVELRCDPISGHTALYWYRQSLGQGLEFLIYFQGNSAPDKSGLPSDRFSAERTGGSVSTLTIQRTQQEDSAVYLCASSLESLIQETQYFGPGTRLLVL.